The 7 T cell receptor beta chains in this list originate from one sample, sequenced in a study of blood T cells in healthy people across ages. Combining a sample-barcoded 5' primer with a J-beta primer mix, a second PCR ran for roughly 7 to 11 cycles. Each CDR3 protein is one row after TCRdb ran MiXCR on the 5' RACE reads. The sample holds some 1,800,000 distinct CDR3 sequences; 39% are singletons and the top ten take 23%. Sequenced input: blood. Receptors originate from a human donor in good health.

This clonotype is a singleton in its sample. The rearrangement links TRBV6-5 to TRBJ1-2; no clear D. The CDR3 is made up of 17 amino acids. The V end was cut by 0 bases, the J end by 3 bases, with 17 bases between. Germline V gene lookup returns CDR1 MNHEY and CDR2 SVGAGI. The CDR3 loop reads CASSYSKGEPAHYGYTF. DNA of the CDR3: TGTGCCAGCAGTTACTCGAAAGGCGAACCAGCGCACTATGGCTACACCTTC.

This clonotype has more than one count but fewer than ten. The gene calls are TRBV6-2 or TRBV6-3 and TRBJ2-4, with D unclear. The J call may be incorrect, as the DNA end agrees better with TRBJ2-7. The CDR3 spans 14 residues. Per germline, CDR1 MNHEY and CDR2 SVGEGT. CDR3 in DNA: TGTGCCAGCAGTTATGCTGGCAGTCCCTACGAGCAGTACTTC. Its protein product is CASSYAGSPYEQYF.

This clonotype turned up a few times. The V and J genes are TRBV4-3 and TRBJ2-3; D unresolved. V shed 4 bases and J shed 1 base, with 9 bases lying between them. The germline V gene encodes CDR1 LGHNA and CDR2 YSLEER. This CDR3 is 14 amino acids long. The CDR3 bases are TGCGCCAGCAGCCTTGACGCCCGCACAGATACGCAGTATTTT. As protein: CASSLDARTDTQYF.

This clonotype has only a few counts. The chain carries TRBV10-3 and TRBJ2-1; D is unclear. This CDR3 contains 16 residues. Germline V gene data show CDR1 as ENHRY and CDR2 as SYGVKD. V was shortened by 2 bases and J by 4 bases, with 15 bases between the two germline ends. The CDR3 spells CAISELGRTQYNEQFF. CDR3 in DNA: TGTGCCATCAGTGAGCTCGGTCGCACACAATACAATGAGCAGTTCTTC.

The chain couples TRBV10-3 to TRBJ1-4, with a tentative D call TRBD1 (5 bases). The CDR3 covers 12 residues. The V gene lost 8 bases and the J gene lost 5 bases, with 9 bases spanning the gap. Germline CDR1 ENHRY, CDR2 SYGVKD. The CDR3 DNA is TGTGCCATCGGGGCCGAGAATGAAAAACTGTTTTTT. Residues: CAIGAENEKLFF.

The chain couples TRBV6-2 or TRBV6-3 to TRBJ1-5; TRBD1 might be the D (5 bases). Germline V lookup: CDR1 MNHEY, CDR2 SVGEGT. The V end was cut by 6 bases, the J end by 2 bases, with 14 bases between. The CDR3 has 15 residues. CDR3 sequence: CASSKTGLGNQPQHF. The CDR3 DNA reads TGTGCCAGCAGCAAAACAGGATTGGGCAATCAGCCCCAGCATTTT.

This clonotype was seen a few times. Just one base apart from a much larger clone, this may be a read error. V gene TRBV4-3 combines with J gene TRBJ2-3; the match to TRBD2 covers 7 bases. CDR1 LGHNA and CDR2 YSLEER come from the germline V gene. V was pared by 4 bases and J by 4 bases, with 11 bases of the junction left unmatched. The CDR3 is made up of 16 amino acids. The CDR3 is CASSPKTSRVSDTQYF. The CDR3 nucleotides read TGCGCCAGCAGCCCCAAGACTAGCAGGGTGTCAGATACGCAGTATTTT.